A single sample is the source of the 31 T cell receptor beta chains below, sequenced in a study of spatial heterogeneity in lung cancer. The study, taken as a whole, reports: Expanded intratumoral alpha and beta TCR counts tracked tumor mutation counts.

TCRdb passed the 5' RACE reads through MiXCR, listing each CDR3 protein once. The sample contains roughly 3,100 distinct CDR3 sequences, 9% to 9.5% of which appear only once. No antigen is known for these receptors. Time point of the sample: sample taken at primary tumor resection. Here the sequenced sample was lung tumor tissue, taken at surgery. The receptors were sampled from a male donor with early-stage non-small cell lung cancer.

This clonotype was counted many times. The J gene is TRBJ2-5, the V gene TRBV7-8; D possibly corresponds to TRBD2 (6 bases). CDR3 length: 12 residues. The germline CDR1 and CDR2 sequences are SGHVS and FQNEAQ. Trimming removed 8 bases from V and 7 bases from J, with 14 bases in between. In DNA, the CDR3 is TGTGCCAGCCACATGGGGGGAGGGACCCAGTACTTC. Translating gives CASHMGGGTQYF.

CDR3 in amino acids: CASNTRDTDTQYF. The CDR3 DNA sequence: TGCGCCAGCAACACTAGGGACACAGATACGCAGTATTTT. The chain employs TRBV5-1 and TRBJ2-3; a weak D match, TRBD2 (5 bases). Germline lookup yields CDR1 SGHRS and CDR2 YFSETQ. Deletions cut 6 bases from V and 2 bases from J, with 10 bases between. The CDR3 consists of 13 residues.

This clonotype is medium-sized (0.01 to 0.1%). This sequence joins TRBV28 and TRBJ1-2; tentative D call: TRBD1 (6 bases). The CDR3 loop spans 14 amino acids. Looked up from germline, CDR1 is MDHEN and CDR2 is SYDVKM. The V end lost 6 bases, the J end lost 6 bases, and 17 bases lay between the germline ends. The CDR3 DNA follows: TGTGCCAGCAGGGAAGACAGGACCTACGATGGCTACACCTTC. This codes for CASREDRTYDGYTF.

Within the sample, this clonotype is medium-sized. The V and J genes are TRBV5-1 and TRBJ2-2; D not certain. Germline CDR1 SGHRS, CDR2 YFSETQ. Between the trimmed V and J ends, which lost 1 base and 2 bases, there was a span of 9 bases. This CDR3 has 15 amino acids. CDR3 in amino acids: CASSLNPSNTGELFF. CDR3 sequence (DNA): TGCGCCAGCAGCTTGAATCCTAGTAACACCGGGGAGCTGTTTTTT.

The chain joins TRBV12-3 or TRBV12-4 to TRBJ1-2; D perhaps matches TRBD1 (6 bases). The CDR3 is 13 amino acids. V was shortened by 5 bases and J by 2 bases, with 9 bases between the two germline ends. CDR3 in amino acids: CASSPDRNYGYTF. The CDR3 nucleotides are TGTGCCAGCAGTCCCGACAGGAACTATGGCTACACCTTC.

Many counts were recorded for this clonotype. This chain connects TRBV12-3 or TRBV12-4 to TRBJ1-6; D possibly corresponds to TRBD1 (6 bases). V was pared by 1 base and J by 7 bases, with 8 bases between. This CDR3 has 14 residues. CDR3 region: CASSLGTVNSPLHF. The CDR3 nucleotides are TGTGCCAGCAGTTTAGGGACAGTGAATTCACCCCTCCACTTT.

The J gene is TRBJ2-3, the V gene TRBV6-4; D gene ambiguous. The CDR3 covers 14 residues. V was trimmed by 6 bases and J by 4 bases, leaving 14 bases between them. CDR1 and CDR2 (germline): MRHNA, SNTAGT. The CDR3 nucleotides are TGTGCCAGCAGCCTTCACTTTGCGGCAGATACGCAGTATTTT. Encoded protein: CASSLHFAADTQYF.

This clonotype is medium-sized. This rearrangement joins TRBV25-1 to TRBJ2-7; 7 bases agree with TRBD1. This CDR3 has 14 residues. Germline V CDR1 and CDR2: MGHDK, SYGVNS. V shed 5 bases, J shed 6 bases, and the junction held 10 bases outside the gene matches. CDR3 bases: TGTGCCAGCAGTACCCCACAGGGGTTCCGCGAGCAGTACTTC. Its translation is CASSTPQGFREQYF.

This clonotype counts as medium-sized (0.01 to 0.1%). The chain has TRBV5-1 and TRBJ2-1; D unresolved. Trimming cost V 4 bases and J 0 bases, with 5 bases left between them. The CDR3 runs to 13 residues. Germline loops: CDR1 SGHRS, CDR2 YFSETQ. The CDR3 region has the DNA TGCGCCAGCAGCCAGAGCTCCTACAATGAGCAGTTCTTC. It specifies CASSQSSYNEQFF.

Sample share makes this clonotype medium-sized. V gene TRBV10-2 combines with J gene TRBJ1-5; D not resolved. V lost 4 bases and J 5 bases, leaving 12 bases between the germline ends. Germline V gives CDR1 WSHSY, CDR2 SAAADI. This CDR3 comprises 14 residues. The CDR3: CASSVGDKYQPQHF. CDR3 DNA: TGCGCCAGCAGTGTAGGAGACAAGTATCAGCCCCAGCATTTT.

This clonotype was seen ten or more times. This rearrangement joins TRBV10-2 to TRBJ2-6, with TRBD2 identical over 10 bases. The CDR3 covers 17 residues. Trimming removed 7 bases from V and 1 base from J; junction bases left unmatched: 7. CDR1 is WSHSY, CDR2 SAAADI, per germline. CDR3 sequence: CASTQAGGPSGANVLTF. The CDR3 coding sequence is TGCGCCAGCACTCAAGCGGGGGGGCCTTCTGGGGCCAACGTCCTGACTTTC.

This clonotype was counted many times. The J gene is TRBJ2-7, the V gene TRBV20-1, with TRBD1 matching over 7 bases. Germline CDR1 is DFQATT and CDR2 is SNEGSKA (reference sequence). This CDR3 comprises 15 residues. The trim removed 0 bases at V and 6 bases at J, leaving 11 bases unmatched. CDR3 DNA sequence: TGCAGTGCTAGAGATCAACAGGGGCCCGCGGGCGAGCAGTACTTC. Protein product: CSARDQQGPAGEQYF.

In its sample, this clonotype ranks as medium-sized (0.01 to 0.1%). The CDR3 region has the DNA TGTGCCAGCAGCTTGGTAGGGGGGACAGCCGCTAACTATGGCTACACCTTC. Protein sequence: CASSLVGGTAANYGYTF. The rearrangement uses TRBV5-5 and TRBJ1-2, with 7 nucleotides matching TRBD1. This CDR3 region has 17 residues. V gave up 0 bases and J gave up 0 bases; unmatched junction bases: 8. In germline, CDR1 is SGHKS, CDR2 YYEKEE (reference sequence).

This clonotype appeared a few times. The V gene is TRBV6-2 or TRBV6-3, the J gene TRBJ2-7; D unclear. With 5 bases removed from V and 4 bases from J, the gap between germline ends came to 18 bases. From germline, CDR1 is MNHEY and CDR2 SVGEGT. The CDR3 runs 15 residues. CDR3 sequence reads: CASSHRAAPAYEQYF. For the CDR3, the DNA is TGTGCCAGCAGTCATCGGGCCGCCCCTGCGTACGAGCAGTACTTC.

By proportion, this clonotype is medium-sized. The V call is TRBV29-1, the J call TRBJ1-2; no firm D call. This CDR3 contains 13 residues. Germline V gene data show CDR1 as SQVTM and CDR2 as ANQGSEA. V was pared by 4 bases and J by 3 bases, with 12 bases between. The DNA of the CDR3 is TGCAGCGTTGTTTCGGGAGCCCACTATGGCTACACCTTC. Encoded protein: CSVVSGAHYGYTF.

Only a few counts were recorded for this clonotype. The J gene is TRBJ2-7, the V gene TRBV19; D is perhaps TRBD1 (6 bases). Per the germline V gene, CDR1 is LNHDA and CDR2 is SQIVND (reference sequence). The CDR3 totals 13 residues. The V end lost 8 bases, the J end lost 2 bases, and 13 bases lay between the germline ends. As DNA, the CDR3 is TGTGCCAGTCGAGGGACACCCACCTACGAGCAGTACTTC. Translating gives CASRGTPTYEQYF. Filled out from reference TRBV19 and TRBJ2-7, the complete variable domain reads DGGITQSPKYLFRKEGQNVTLSCEQNLNHDAMYWYRQDPGQGLRLIYYSQIVNDFQKGDIAEGYSVSREKKESFPLTVTSAQKNPTAFYLCASRGTPTYEQYFGPGTRLTVT.

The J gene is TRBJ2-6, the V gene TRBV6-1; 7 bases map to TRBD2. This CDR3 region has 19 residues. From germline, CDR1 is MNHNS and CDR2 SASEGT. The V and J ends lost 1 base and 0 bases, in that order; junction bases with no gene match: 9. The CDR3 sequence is CASSEERGSSNSGANVLTF. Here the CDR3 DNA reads TGTGCCAGCAGTGAAGAGCGGGGCAGCTCCAACTCTGGGGCCAACGTCCTGACTTTC.

CDR3 coding DNA: TGTGCCAGCAGCTTTTGGCAGACCCTGTATAATTCACCCCTCCACTTT. Its translation is CASSFWQTLYNSPLHF. The V call is TRBV7-9, the J call TRBJ1-6; the D is unclear. This CDR3 region has 16 residues. V was trimmed by 3 bases and J by 4 bases, leaving 13 bases between them. In germline, CDR1 is SEHNR, CDR2 FQNEAQ (reference sequence).

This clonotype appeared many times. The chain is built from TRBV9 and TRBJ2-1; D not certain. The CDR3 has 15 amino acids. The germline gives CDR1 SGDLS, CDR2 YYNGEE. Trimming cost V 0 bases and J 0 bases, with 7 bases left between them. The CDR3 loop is CASSVGLSSYNEQFF. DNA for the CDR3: TGTGCCAGCAGCGTAGGTCTTAGCTCCTACAATGAGCAGTTCTTC.

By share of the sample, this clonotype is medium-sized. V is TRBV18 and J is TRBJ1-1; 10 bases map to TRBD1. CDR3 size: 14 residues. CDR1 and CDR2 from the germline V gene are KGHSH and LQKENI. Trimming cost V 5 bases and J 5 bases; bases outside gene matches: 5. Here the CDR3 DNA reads TGTGCCAGCTCAGCGGGACAGGGGAGGACTGAAGCTTTCTTT. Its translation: CASSAGQGRTEAFF.

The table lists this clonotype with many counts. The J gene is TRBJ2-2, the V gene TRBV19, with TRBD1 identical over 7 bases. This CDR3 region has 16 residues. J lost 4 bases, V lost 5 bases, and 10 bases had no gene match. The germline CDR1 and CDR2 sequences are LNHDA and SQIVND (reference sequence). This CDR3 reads CASSLRRDSSTGELFF. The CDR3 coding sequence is TGTGCCAGTAGTTTGCGCCGGGACAGCAGCACCGGGGAGCTGTTTTTT.

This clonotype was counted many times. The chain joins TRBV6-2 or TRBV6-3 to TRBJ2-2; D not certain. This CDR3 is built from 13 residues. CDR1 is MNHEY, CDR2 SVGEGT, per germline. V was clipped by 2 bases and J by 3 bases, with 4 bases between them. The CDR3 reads CASSYRDTGELFF. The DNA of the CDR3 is TGTGCCAGCAGTTACAGGGACACCGGGGAGCTGTTTTTT.

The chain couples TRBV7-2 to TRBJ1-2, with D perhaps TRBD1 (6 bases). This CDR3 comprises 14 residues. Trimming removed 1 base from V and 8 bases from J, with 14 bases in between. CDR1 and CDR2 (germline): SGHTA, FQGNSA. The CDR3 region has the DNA TGTGCCAGCAGCTTAGTCGGCAGGGGTAGAGGCTACACCTTC. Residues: CASSLVGRGRGYTF. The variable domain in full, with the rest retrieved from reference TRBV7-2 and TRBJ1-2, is GAGVSQSPSNKVTEKGKDVELRCDPISGHTALYWYRQSLGQGLEFLIYFQGNSAPDKSGLPSDRFSAERTGGSVSTLTIQRTQQEDSAVYLCASSLVGRGRGYTFGSGTRLTVV.

The CDR3 loop is CASGGGNTGELFF. As DNA, the CDR3 is TGTGCCAGCGGGGGCGGGAACACCGGGGAGCTGTTTTTT. The rearrangement links TRBV27 to TRBJ2-2; a possible D gene is TRBD1 (6 bases). The CDR3 is made up of 13 amino acids. V was cut by 8 bases and J by 1 base, with 8 bases left in between. Germline V lookup: CDR1 MNHEY, CDR2 SMNVEV (reference sequence).

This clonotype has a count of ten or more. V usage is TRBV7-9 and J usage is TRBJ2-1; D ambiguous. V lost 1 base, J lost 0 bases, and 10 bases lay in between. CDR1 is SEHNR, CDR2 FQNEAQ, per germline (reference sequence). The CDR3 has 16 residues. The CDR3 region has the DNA TGTGCCAGCAGCTTAGTATCGCTGGGCTCCTACAATGAGCAGTTCTTC. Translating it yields CASSLVSLGSYNEQFF.

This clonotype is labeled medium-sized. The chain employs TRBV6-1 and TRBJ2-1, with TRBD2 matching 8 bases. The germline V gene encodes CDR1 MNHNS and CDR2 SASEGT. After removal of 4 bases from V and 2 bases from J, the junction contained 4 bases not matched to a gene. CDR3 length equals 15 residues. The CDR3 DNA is TGTGCCAGCAGTGTCCTAGCGGGCGCCTACAATGAGCAGTTCTTC. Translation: CASSVLAGAYNEQFF.

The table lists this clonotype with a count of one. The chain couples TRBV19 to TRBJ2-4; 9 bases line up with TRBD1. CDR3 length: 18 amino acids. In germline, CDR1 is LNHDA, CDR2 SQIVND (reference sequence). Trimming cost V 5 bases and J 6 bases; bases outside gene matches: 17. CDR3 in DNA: TGTGCCAGTAGTCAGGACCACAGGGGGCTGAACGGGGCAAACATTCAGTACTTC. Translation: CASSQDHRGLNGANIQYF.

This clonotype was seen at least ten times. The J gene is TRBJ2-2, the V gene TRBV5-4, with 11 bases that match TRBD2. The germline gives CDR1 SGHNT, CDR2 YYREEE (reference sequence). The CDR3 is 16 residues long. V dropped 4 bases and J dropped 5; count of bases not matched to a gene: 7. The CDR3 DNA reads TGTGCCAGCAGCCTTTGGGTAGCGGGAGGGACCGGGGAGCTGTTTTTT. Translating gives CASSLWVAGGTGELFF.

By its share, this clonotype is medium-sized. The CDR3 nucleotides are TGTGCCAGCAGTTACTCGAAGTGGGACAGGGTAACCAATCAGCCCCAGCATTTT. Protein sequence: CASSYSKWDRVTNQPQHF. V usage is TRBV6-5 and J usage is TRBJ1-5; TRBD1 matches at 9 bases. Looked up from germline, CDR1 is MNHEY and CDR2 is SVGAGI. This CDR3 is 18 amino acids long. V was clipped by 0 bases and J by 3 bases; unmatched bases: 9.

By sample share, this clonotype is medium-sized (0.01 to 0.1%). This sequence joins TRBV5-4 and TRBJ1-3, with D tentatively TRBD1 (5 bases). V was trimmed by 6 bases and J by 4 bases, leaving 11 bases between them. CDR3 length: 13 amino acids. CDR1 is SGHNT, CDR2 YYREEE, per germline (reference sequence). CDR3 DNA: TGTGCCAGCAACCGGGACTCAGGAAACACCATATATTTT. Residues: CASNRDSGNTIYF.

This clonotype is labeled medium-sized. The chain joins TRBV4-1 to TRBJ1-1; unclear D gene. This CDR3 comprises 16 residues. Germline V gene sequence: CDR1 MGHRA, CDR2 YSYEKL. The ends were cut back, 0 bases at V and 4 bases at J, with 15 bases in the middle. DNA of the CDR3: TGCGCCAGCAGCCAAGATTACCCCTGGGGTTCCACTGAAGCTTTCTTT. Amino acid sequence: CASSQDYPWGSTEAFF.